The 19 T cell receptor beta chains below all came from one sample that was sequenced in a study of T cells in Graves' hyperthyroidism and ophthalmopathy. Researchers took RNA transcripts and amplified the TCR beta CDR3 regions from them. Primed by the HTBI set, a first-round RT-PCR was run on the TCR CDR3. Using its own MiXCR run on the multiplex PCR reads, TCRdb lists one record per CDR3 protein. The sample carries under 600,000 distinct CDR3 sequences, 16% recorded once. Sample: blood. The source of these receptors is a woman aged 40 to 50 with Graves' ophthalmopathy.

This clonotype occurred a few times. J is TRBJ2-6 and V is TRBV3-1, with D maybe TRBD2 (7 bases). V shed 4 bases and J shed 3 bases, with 13 bases lying between them. From germline, CDR1 is LGHDT and CDR2 YNNKEL (reference sequence). This CDR3 spans 16 amino acids. CDR3 coding DNA: TGTGCCAGCAGCCCAAGGGGGGGGTTTGGGGCCAACGTCCTGACTTTC. As protein: CASSPRGGFGANVLTF.

This clonotype showed up many times. The V call is TRBV20-1, the J call TRBJ1-2; perhaps TRBD1 as D (6 bases). The CDR3 runs 13 residues. Germline values: CDR1 DFQATT, CDR2 SNEGSKA (reference sequence). V dropped 0 bases and J dropped 3 bases, with 8 bases sitting between them. CDR3 DNA: TGCAGTGCTAGAGATGCAGGGGACTATGGCTACACCTTC. It specifies CSARDAGDYGYTF.

This clonotype was counted between two and nine times. This rearrangement joins TRBV27 to TRBJ1-6, with D uncertain. This CDR3 spans 12 amino acids. The germline V gene has CDR1 MNHEY and CDR2 SMNVEV (reference sequence). V lost 7 bases and J 7 bases, leaving 8 bases between the germline ends. CDR3 region: CASKNGNSPLHF. As DNA, the CDR3 is TGTGCCAGCAAGAACGGGAATTCACCCCTCCACTTT.

Ten or more counts support this clonotype. V and J are TRBV10-2 and TRBJ2-3; D not certain. The CDR3 sequence is 13 residues long. Deletions cut 3 bases from V and 6 bases from J, with 10 bases between. Per the germline V gene, CDR1 is WSHSY and CDR2 is SAAADI. CDR3 DNA: TGCGCCAGCAGTGACCCCGTGATCGATACGCAGTATTTT. Translation gives CASSDPVIDTQYF.

The chain uses TRBV20-1 and TRBJ2-7; 7 bases match TRBD2. Germline V CDR1 and CDR2: DFQATT, SNEGSKA (reference sequence). V lost 1 base to trimming and J lost 2 bases; unmatched junction nucleotides: 2. CDR3 length: 13 residues. CDR3 sequence (DNA): TGCAGTGCTAGAGCTGCGGGGGCCTACGAGCAGTACTTC. It specifies CSARAAGAYEQYF.

This clonotype was counted only a few times. V usage is TRBV7-3 and J usage is TRBJ2-1, with 8 bases fitting TRBD2. V gave up 4 bases and J gave up 4 bases; unmatched junction bases: 9. Per germline, CDR1 SGHTA and CDR2 FQGTGA. This CDR3 has 16 amino acids. The CDR3 protein is CASSSSPGGPYNEQFF. CDR3 nucleotides: TGTGCCAGCAGCTCCTCTCCGGGGGGGCCGTACAATGAGCAGTTCTTC.

This clonotype was found many times. The chain links TRBV2 to TRBJ2-3; D perhaps matches TRBD2 (6 bases). Germline CDR1 is SNHLY and CDR2 is FYNNEI. The CDR3 is 15 amino acids. The V end was cut by 6 bases, the J end by 1 base, with 14 bases between. The CDR3 DNA is TGTGCCAGCAGGTCGGGGGTTGCTGGCACAGATACGCAGTATTTT. It is translated as CASRSGVAGTDTQYF.

The rearrangement links TRBV29-1 to TRBJ2-7, with 10 nucleotides matching TRBD1. The length of the CDR3 is 13 residues. The germline V gene has CDR1 SQVTM and CDR2 ANQGSEA. With V trimmed by 3 bases and J by 4 bases, 3 bases remained unmatched. The CDR3: CSVDGQGVYEQYF. CDR3 nucleotides: TGCAGCGTTGATGGACAGGGGGTATACGAGCAGTACTTC.

About this clonotype: This may stem from a read error, because a much larger clone lies one nucleotide away. V usage is TRBV20-1 and J usage is TRBJ2-7; D is possibly TRBD1 or TRBD2 (5 bases each). This CDR3 has 13 residues. The V gene's germline CDR1 is DFQATT and CDR2 SNEGSKA (reference sequence). The CDR3 reads CSASDLGTYKQYF. DNA of the CDR3: TGCAGTGCTAGTGATCTAGGGACCTACAAGCAGTACTTC.

The chain employs TRBV7-9 and TRBJ1-4; possible D gene TRBD1, 6 bases. Germline lookup yields CDR1 SEHNR and CDR2 FQNEAQ (reference sequence). V lost 2 bases, J lost 5 bases, and 12 bases lay in between. The CDR3 contains 15 residues. CDR3 sequence: CASSLYGGLNEKLFF. CDR3 sequence (DNA): TGTGCCAGCAGCTTATACGGGGGCTTGAATGAAAAACTGTTTTTT.

The chain links TRBV20-1 to TRBJ2-1, with a possible D match to TRBD2 (6 bases). The CDR3 extends over 13 amino acids. CDR1 DFQATT and CDR2 SNEGSKA come from the germline V gene (reference sequence). Trimming left V 1 base short and J 6 bases short, with 10 bases between. The CDR3 protein is CSARVLASNEQFF. The CDR3 DNA reads as TGCAGTGCTAGAGTACTAGCAAGCAATGAGCAGTTCTTC.

This clonotype was seen repeatedly, ten times or more. The CDR3 loop is CASSIRGAGLTGELFF. The CDR3 DNA is TGTGCCAGCAGCATTCGGGGGGCAGGCTTAACCGGGGAGCTGTTTTTT. The V gene is TRBV2, the J gene TRBJ2-2, with TRBD2 as a possible D gene (7 bases). Germline CDR1 reads SNHLY; CDR2 reads FYNNEI. The CDR3 spans 16 residues. V was pared by 6 bases and J by 5 bases, with 19 bases between.

At least ten counts were recorded for this clonotype. Here the CDR3 reads CASSLHSQETQYF. As DNA, the CDR3 is TGTGCCAGCAGTTTGCACAGTCAAGAGACCCAGTACTTC. The genes are TRBV28 and TRBJ2-5; D gene uncertain. This CDR3 is built from 13 residues. Trimming shortened V by 3 bases and J by 2 bases, and 7 bases separated the two germline ends. The germline CDR1 and CDR2 sequences are MDHEN and SYDVKM.

The chain has TRBV9 and TRBJ2-7, with TRBD1 as a possible D gene (5 bases). The end of the DNA aligns better with TRBJ2-5, so the J call may be wrong. CDR3 length: 13 residues. Germline CDR1 and CDR2: SGDLS and YYNGEE. Here the CDR3 DNA reads TGTGCCAGCAGTCGTAGGAAGGGGGAGACCCAGTACTTC. Its translation: CASSRRKGETQYF.

The J gene is TRBJ2-1, the V gene TRBV29-1, with 9 bases fitting TRBD2. Germline CDR1 is SQVTM and CDR2 is ANQGSEA. V lost 2 bases and J lost 10; bases outside the gene matches: 6. This CDR3 spans 13 amino acids. The CDR3 sequence: CSVERTSALEQFF. CDR3 nucleotides: TGCAGCGTTGAAAGGACTAGCGCCCTGGAGCAGTTCTTC.

A few counts support this clonotype. The genes are TRBV3-1 and TRBJ1-3; D ambiguous. The germline gives CDR1 LGHDT, CDR2 YNNKEL (reference sequence). V gave up 1 base and J gave up 4 bases, with 20 bases separating them. The CDR3 has 18 residues. CDR3 amino acids: CASSQAGQAPPSGNTIYF. For the CDR3, the DNA is TGTGCCAGCAGCCAAGCCGGTCAGGCCCCTCCGTCCGGAAACACCATATATTTT.

This clonotype was found many times. The V and J genes are TRBV6-1 and TRBJ2-1; 8 nucleotides agree with TRBD2. With V trimmed by 4 bases and J by 6 bases, 8 bases remained unmatched. The CDR3 spans 15 residues. Germline CDR1 MNHNS, CDR2 SASEGT. This CDR3 reads CASSGRLAQFNEQFF. The DNA for the CDR3 is TGTGCCAGCAGTGGAAGACTAGCGCAGTTCAATGAGCAGTTCTTC.

V gene TRBV7-2 combines with J gene TRBJ2-7; 7 nucleotides align to TRBD1. Trimming at V came to 1 base and at J to 2 bases, leaving 14 bases not matched to a gene. This CDR3 comprises 18 residues. Germline-derived CDR1 and CDR2 are SGHTA and FQGNSA. This chain's CDR3 is CASSLVPLGQAVTYEQYF. In DNA form, the CDR3 reads TGTGCCAGCAGCTTAGTCCCCCTTGGACAGGCCGTAACCTACGAGCAGTACTTC.

Comment on this clonotype: A read error may explain this, as a much larger clone is one base away. This chain joins TRBV2 and TRBJ2-1; TRBD2 might be the D (5 bases). V was clipped by 5 bases and J by 9 bases, with 17 bases between them. The CDR3 totals 14 residues. Looked up from germline, CDR1 is SNHLY and CDR2 is FYNNEI. In DNA, the CDR3 is TGTGCCAGCAGTCCGGTGGTCGGGATTAGTGAGCAGTTCTTC. Its translation: CASSPVVGISEQFF.